Shown below are 5 T cell receptor beta chains from a single sample sequenced in a study of T cell responses to AZD1222 COVID-19 vaccine. Profiled with immunoSEQ multiplex PCR; TCRdb holds only in-frame clones, not every one. The sample includes tens of thousands of clones, roughly 84% of them seen just once. The sequencing here drew on peripheral blood, taken on day 0 of AZD1222 vaccination. These receptors came from an adult in good health.

The chain joins TRBV6-5 to TRBJ2-1, with unresolved D. Trimming left V 2 bases short and J 6 bases short, with 11 bases between. The germline V gene has CDR1 MNHEY and CDR2 SVGAGI. CDR3 length: 14 amino acids. The CDR3: CASSYMSGPNEQFF. CDR3 sequence (DNA): TGTGCCAGCAGTTACATGTCGGGCCCCAATGAGCAGTTCTTC.

This clone was counted once. This chain joins TRBV24-1 and TRBJ2-7; 7 bases are a match to TRBD2. Trimming cost V 4 bases and J 1 base; bases outside gene matches: 9. CDR1 is KGHDR and CDR2 is SFDVKD in the germline V gene. This CDR3 is built from 16 residues. CDR3 region: CATSEIIAGDSYEQYV. CDR3 bases: TGTGCCACCAGTGAAATTATCGCGGGGGATTCCTACGAGCAGTACGTC.

The rearrangement joins TRBV11-3 to TRBJ2-2, with D perhaps TRBD1 (6 bases). The V gene lost 5 bases and the J gene lost 1 base, with 17 bases spanning the gap. This CDR3 comprises 17 residues. Germline CDR1 SGHNT, CDR2 YENEEA. The CDR3 region has the DNA TGTGCCAGCAGCCGAACCTGGACAGACCTGAACACCGGGGAGCTGTTTTTT. Its protein is CASSRTWTDLNTGELFF.

This CDR3 reads CASRATVTPKAFF. The CDR3 DNA is TGTGCCAGCAGGGCAACAGTGACCCCTAAAGCTTTCTTT. The chain couples TRBV28 to TRBJ1-1; the D is unclear. V lost 6 bases to trimming and J lost 9 bases, with 17 bases between them. The CDR3 spans 13 residues. Germline CDR1 and CDR2: MDHEN and SYDVKM. The complete variable domain, with remaining parts taken from reference TRBV28 and TRBJ1-1, reads DVKVTQSSRYLVKRTGEKVFLECVQDMDHENMFWYRQDPGLGLRLIYFSYDVKMKEKGDIPEGYSVSREKKERFSLILESASTNQTSMYLCASRATVTPKAFFGQGTRLTVV.

The rearrangement links TRBV28 to TRBJ1-2, with D uncertain. V was shortened by 5 bases and J by 7 bases, with 14 bases between the two germline ends. This CDR3 has 13 amino acids. Germline CDR1 reads MDHEN; CDR2 reads SYDVKM. DNA for the CDR3: TGTGCCAGCAGTCGAGTCCCGGCGTCTGGCTACACCTTC. Translated: CASSRVPASGYTF.